A selection of T cell receptor beta chains follows, all from one sample in a study of T-cell reconstitution after alpha-beta-depleted transplantation in children. Via MiXCR, TCRdb re-called the PCR reads, giving one row per CDR3 protein. Of a few hundred thousand distinct CDR3 sequences in the sample, around 13% were seen once. Sequences were derived from PBMCs from the stem cell graft donor, sampled from the stem cell graft. These receptors originate from a human donor who donated a stem cell graft to a child with combined immunodeficiency. Each CDR3 is given with its conserved first and last residue. The order of the fields is D gene, J gene, clone size, V gene, CDR3 protein, CDR3 DNA. The D gene is left open where the match is weak. The size entry is marked missing in some rows and otherwise reads once, few, many or a size class.

D: -; J: TRBJ2-7; size: few; V: TRBV30; CDR3: CAWTPRSGLRDEQYF; DNA: TGTGCCTGGACCCCAAGATCGGGGCTTCGCGACGAGCAGTACTTC
D: TRBD2; J: TRBJ2-5; size: -; V: TRBV4-2; CDR3: CASSQGPAGGQETQYF; DNA: TGTGCCAGCAGCCAAGGGCCAGCGGGGGGCCAAGAGACCCAGTACTTC
D: TRBD1; J: TRBJ2-1; size: -; V: TRBV7-2; CDR3: CASSRTGVAYNEQFF; DNA: TGTGCCAGCAGCCGGACAGGGGTGGCCTACAATGAGCAGTTCTTC
D: -; J: TRBJ2-2; size: -; V: TRBV12-3/TRBV12-4; CDR3: CASSHGLDDTGELFF; DNA: TGTGCCAGCAGTCACGGGCTGGACGACACCGGGGAGCTGTTTTTT
D: TRBD2; J: TRBJ2-1; size: many; V: TRBV2; CDR3: CASTTSGSSYNEQFF; DNA: TGTGCCAGCACGACTAGCGGGAGCTCCTACAATGAGCAGTTCTTC
D: -; J: TRBJ2-7; size: -; V: TRBV4-3; CDR3: CASSQDRDAYEQYF; DNA: TGCGCCAGCAGCCAAGACCGGGATGCATACGAGCAGTACTTC
D: -; J: TRBJ2-1; size: -; V: TRBV7-9; CDR3: CASSWKKSGREYNEQFF; DNA: TGTGCCAGCAGCTGGAAAAAGAGCGGGCGAGAGTACAATGAGCAGTTCTTC
D: TRBD2; J: TRBJ2-7; size: few; V: TRBV9; CDR3: CASSPTGTSGNYEQYF; DNA: TGTGCCAGCAGCCCAACAGGGACTAGCGGGAACTACGAGCAGTACTTC
D: -; J: TRBJ2-5; size: -; V: TRBV5-6; CDR3: CASSIGQETQYF; DNA: TGTGCCAGCAGCATCGGACAGGAGACCCAGTACTTC
D: -; J: TRBJ2-2; size: many; V: TRBV29-1; CDR3: CSGITGSGELFF; DNA: TGCAGCGGTATTACAGGGTCCGGGGAGCTGTTTTTT
D: -; J: TRBJ1-4; size: once; V: TRBV30; CDR3: CAWSVSEKLFF; DNA: TGTGCCTGGAGTGTATCGGAAAAACTGTTTTTT
D: TRBD2; J: TRBJ2-5; size: few; V: TRBV11-2; CDR3: CASRSDVGRASETQYF; DNA: TGTGCCAGCAGGTCTGACGTCGGGAGGGCCTCGGAGACCCAGTACTTC
D: -; J: TRBJ2-1; size: -; V: TRBV24-1; CDR3: CATSDRSSLYYNEQFF; DNA: TGTGCCACCAGTGATCGTAGCAGCCTATACTACAATGAGCAGTTCTTC
D: TRBD2; J: TRBJ2-5; size: few; V: TRBV15; CDR3: CATGALVAGVRRETQYF; DNA: TGTGCCACCGGGGCACTAGTGGCGGGGGTACGACGAGAGACCCAGTACTTC
D: -; J: TRBJ1-5; size: -; V: TRBV20-1; CDR3: CSAREGARGSNQPQHF; DNA: TGCAGTGCTAGAGAGGGAGCCAGGGGAAGCAATCAGCCCCAGCATTTT
D: TRBD2; J: TRBJ2-2; size: -; V: TRBV6-5; CDR3: CASSYTSGGPSGELFF; DNA: TGTGCCAGCAGTTACACTAGCGGGGGTCCTAGCGGGGAGCTGTTTTTT
D: TRBD2; J: TRBJ2-1; size: -; V: TRBV6-2/TRBV6-3; CDR3: CASSSGTRISYNEQFF; DNA: TGTGCCAGCAGTTCCGGGACTAGAATCTCCTACAATGAGCAGTTCTTC
D: -; J: TRBJ2-7; size: -; V: TRBV27; CDR3: CASSFGGVGSEQYF; DNA: TGTGCCAGCAGTTTTGGAGGGGTCGGTTCCGAGCAGTACTTC
D: TRBD2; J: TRBJ2-5; size: -; V: TRBV20-1; CDR3: CSARDELAGDETQYF; DNA: TGCAGTGCTAGAGATGAACTAGCGGGGGATGAGACCCAGTACTTC
D: -; J: TRBJ2-3; size: -; V: TRBV12-3/TRBV12-4; CDR3: CACIRDIRQDTQYF; DNA: TGTGCCTGCATAAGGGACATACGGCAAGATACGCAGTATTTT